The 12 T cell receptor beta chains presented below share a single source sample, sequenced in a study of beta chain features in type 1 diabetes. All of the isolated RNA was reverse transcribed, so expressed TCRB transcripts were sequenced. Generated by immunoSEQ multiplex PCR, the TCRdb table keeps only in-frame clones and is missing some. The table lists about 660,000 clones, over 13% of them singletons. Study-wide results and caveats: In all four CD4+ subsets, TCRB CDR3 length was significantly, moderately reduced in type 1 diabetes.

Their specific antigens are unknown. The sequenced sample was naive CD4+ T cells from blood. The receptors were gathered from a man younger than 30 with type 1 diabetes.

This chain connects TRBV27 to TRBJ2-7; tentatively, D is TRBD1 or TRBD2 (5 bases each). The CDR3 spans 17 residues. V lost 5 bases and J lost 0, with 20 bases in between. The germline CDR1 and CDR2 sequences are MNHEY and SMNVEV (reference sequence). The CDR3 coding sequence is TGTGCCAGCAGTGCATATATGGGGGTAAGCGGCTCCTACGAGCAGTACTTC. This codes for CASSAYMGVSGSYEQYF.

The sample holds a few counts of this clone. This chain connects TRBV6-6 to TRBJ2-3, with TRBD2 identical over 9 bases. Trimming at V came to 6 bases and at J to 4 bases, leaving 11 bases not matched to a gene. The germline gives CDR1 MNHNY, CDR2 SVGAGI (reference sequence). This CDR3 has 16 residues. The CDR3 loop is CASSHEQRGASDTQYF. CDR3 DNA: TGTGCCAGCAGCCACGAGCAGCGGGGGGCATCAGATACGCAGTATTTT.

This clone appeared a few times. This rearrangement joins TRBV19 to TRBJ2-7, with TRBD2 matching 12 bases. CDR1 is LNHDA, CDR2 SQIVND, per germline (reference sequence). V shed 4 bases, J shed 0 bases, and the junction held 7 bases outside the gene matches. This CDR3 has 17 amino acids. Here the CDR3 DNA reads TGTGCCAGTAGTACTCACACGACTAGCGGGAGCTCCTACGAGCAGTACTTC. This codes for CASSTHTTSGSSYEQYF.

The CDR3 protein is CASSRNRGTTDTQYF. As DNA, the CDR3 is TGCGCCAGCAGCCGCAACAGGGGAACCACAGATACGCAGTATTTT. V gene TRBV4-3 combines with J gene TRBJ2-3; 7 bases fit TRBD1. CDR1 and CDR2 from the germline V gene are LGHNA and YSLEER. This CDR3 spans 15 amino acids. After removal of 4 bases from V and 2 bases from J, the junction contained 6 bases not matched to a gene.

This clone was seen only a few times. This chain joins TRBV6-6 and TRBJ1-5; 9 nucleotides align to TRBD1. This CDR3 is 15 amino acids long. With V trimmed by 6 bases and J by 5 bases, 8 bases remained unmatched. Germline CDR1 is MNHNY and CDR2 is SVGAGI (reference sequence). CDR3 DNA: TGTGCCAGCAGAGACGGTACAGGGGGCGATCAGCCCCAGCATTTT. This sequence encodes CASRDGTGGDQPQHF.

V usage is TRBV28 and J usage is TRBJ1-1; TRBD1 matches 9 bases. CDR1 is MDHEN and CDR2 is SYDVKM in the germline V gene. The CDR3 extends over 15 amino acids. J was trimmed by 4 bases and V by 6 bases; bases with no gene match: 9. This CDR3 reads CASSPHTGGGTEAFF. In nucleotides, the CDR3 is TGTGCCAGCAGCCCTCACACAGGGGGCGGCACTGAAGCTTTCTTT.

The CDR3 reads CASSYDASEQFF. The CDR3 DNA sequence: TGTGCCAGCAGCTATGATGCTAGTGAGCAGTTCTTC. The gene calls are TRBV11-2 and TRBJ2-1; D is ambiguous. V lost 4 bases and J lost 9, with 10 bases in between. The CDR3 contains 12 residues. CDR1 is SGHAT and CDR2 is FQNNGV in the germline V gene.

This clone was recorded a few times. This chain joins TRBV10-3 and TRBJ1-4, with a possible D match to TRBD1 (6 bases). The V end lost 0 bases, the J end lost 8 bases, and 16 bases lay between the germline ends. The CDR3 length is 16 residues. Germline V gene data show CDR1 as ENHRY and CDR2 as SYGVKD. The CDR3 loop reads CAISESGQNGREKLFF. The CDR3 DNA reads TGTGCCATCAGTGAGTCCGGACAGAATGGGAGAGAAAAACTGTTTTTT.

This clone turned up a few times. The chain employs TRBV6-1 and TRBJ2-3; the D gene is possibly TRBD2 (6 bases). Germline assignment: CDR1 MNHNS and CDR2 SASEGT. The CDR3 is 14 amino acids. The V gene lost 2 bases and the J gene lost 6 bases, with 12 bases spanning the gap. This CDR3 is CASSEHGSGDTQYF. CDR3 bases: TGTGCCAGCAGTGAACACGGGAGCGGCGATACGCAGTATTTT.

V usage is TRBV29-1 and J usage is TRBJ2-5; D is undetermined. The CDR3 loop spans 12 amino acids. Germline loops: CDR1 SQVTM, CDR2 ANQGSEA. V was shortened by 2 bases and J by 2 bases, with 6 bases between the two germline ends. CDR3: CSVESSQETQYF. The DNA of the CDR3 is TGCAGCGTTGAATCCAGTCAAGAGACCCAGTACTTC.

The rearrangement links TRBV9 to TRBJ1-2; D is unclear. Germline CDR1 reads SGDLS; CDR2 reads YYNGEE. CDR3 length equals 15 residues. Trimming removed 4 bases from V and 0 bases from J, with 13 bases in between. CDR3 bases: TGTGCCAGCAGCTCTCGGGTCGGGACTAACTATGGCTACACCTTC. Amino acid sequence: CASSSRVGTNYGYTF.

Details on this clone: Distinct nucleotide sequences in the sample also encode this CDR3. The rearrangement uses TRBV2 and TRBJ2-7; 9 positions match TRBD1. The germline gives CDR1 SNHLY, CDR2 FYNNEI. The CDR3 loop spans 12 amino acids. The V and J ends lost 9 bases and 4 bases, in that order; junction bases with no gene match: 4. The CDR3 protein is CASRDRGYEQYF. The CDR3 nucleotides are TGTGCCAGTAGAGACAGGGGGTACGAGCAGTACTTC.